This TCR beta chain was obtained from a study of T cell responses to AZD1222 COVID-19 vaccine. About this clone itself: Its matching antigen is unknown.

Only in-frame clones appear in the TCRdb table, and some are missing; sequencing was by immunoSEQ multiplex PCR. The data contain 150,000 to 200,000 clones, roughly 94% of them seen just once; the ten biggest clones take up 1% to 1.5%. Study-wide points: Spike-specific TCR breadth and depth were elevated following two AZD1222 doses. Clonal diversity may have been underestimated in mostly white British donors. Repertoires were obtained solely post-peak T cell response. Across spike, vaccine-associated CD4 TCRs were found, dominant at 160-218 and 743-854.

Per germline, CDR1 SGHNT and CDR2 YENEEA. The CDR3 length is 14 residues. Trimming shortened V by 4 bases and J by 5 bases, and 11 bases separated the two germline ends. This TCR came from an adult who received the AZD1222 COVID-19 vaccine. Material: peripheral blood, obtained 28 days after the second AZD1222 dose. The rearrangement joins TRBV11-3 to TRBJ2-2, with D possibly being TRBD2 (5 bases). The CDR3 loop reads CASSSPGTTGELFF. For the CDR3, the DNA is TGTGCCAGCAGCTCCCCGGGAACAACCGGGGAGCTGTTTTTT.